This TCR beta chain came from a study of cytomegalovirus exposure and HLA in healthy donors. Overall study results and limits: Researchers had no immune exposure information except CMV serostatus available. Most of the TCR beta V segments (in an earlier analysis) were productive either about 90% or about 30% of the time.

Points on this clone: Its target is not known.

Use of 60 Vbeta and 13 Jbeta primers characterized the PCR. Clones were sequenced by immunoSEQ multiplex PCR, and TCRdb holds only the in-frame ones, with some missing. This sample has over 40,000 clones, with around 87% found just once. CDR1 is SGHDT and CDR2 is YYEEEE in the germline V gene. The CDR3 contains 14 residues. V was pared by 4 bases and J by 6 bases, with 5 bases of the junction left unmatched. The clonotype comes from a woman aged 40 to 55 in good health and CMV-seropositive. The chain carries TRBV5-6 and TRBJ2-3; 10 bases line up with TRBD1. The sample consisted of PBMCs. CDR3 residues: CASSTGTGDDTQYF. As DNA, the CDR3 is TGTGCCAGCAGCACCGGGACAGGGGACGATACGCAGTATTTT. Looking up the rest from reference TRBV5-6 and TRBJ2-3 gives the full variable domain: DAGVTQSPTHLIKTRGQQVTLRCSPKSGHDTVSWYQQALGQGPQFIFQYYEEEERQRGNFPDRFSGHQFPNYSSELNVNALLLGDSALYLCASSTGTGDDTQYFGPGTRLTVL.